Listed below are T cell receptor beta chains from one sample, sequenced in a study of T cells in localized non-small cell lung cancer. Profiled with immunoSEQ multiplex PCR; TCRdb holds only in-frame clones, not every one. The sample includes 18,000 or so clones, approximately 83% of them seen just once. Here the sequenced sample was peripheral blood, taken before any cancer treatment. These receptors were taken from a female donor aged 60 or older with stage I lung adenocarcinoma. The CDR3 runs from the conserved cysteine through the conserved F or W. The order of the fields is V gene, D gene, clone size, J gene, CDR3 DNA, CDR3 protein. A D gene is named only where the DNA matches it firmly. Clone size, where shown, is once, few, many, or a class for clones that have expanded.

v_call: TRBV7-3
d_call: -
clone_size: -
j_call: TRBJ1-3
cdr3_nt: TGTGCCAGCAGCTTAACGGCAGGGGGAAACACCATATATTTT
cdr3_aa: CASSLTAGGNTIYF

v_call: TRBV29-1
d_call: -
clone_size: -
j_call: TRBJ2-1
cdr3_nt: TGCAGCGCTGATCCGCCGGTGGGATACAATGAGCAGTTCTTC
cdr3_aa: CSADPPVGYNEQFF

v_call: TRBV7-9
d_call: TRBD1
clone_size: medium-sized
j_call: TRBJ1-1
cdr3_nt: TGTGCCAGCAGCTTAGCTTCGACAGGGGTGAACACTGAAGCTTTCTTT
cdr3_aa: CASSLASTGVNTEAFF

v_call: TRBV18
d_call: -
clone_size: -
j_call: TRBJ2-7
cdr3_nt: TGTGCCAGCTCACCACCAGGTTATAGGGGTCCCTACGAGCAGTACTTC
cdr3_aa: CASSPPGYRGPYEQYF

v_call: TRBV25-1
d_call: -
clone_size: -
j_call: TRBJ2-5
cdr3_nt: TGTGCCAGCAGTTCCATGGGGCGAGAGACCCAGTACTTC
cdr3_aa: CASSSMGRETQYF

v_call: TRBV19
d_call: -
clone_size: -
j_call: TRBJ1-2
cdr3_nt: TGTGCCAGTACCTCACCTAGGACGGACTATGGCTACACCTTC
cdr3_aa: CASTSPRTDYGYTF

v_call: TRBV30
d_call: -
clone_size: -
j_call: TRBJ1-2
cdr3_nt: TGTGCCTGGAGTGTAGGAGGGAGCTACACCTTC
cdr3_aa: CAWSVGGSYTF

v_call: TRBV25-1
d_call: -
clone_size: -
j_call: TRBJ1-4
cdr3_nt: TGTGCCACCGCCCGGGGGGCTGATGAAAAACTGTTTTTT
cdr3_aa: CATARGADEKLFF

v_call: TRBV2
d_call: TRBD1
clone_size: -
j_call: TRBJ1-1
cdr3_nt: TGTGCCAGCAGAAAACAGGGGGGCACTGAAGCTTTCTTT
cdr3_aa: CASRKQGGTEAFF

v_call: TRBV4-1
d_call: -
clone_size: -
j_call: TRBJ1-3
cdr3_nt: TGCGCCAGCAGCCAAGATCCCAGAAAAACCCAGCTCTCTGGAAACACCATATATTTT
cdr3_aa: CASSQDPRKTQLSGNTIYF

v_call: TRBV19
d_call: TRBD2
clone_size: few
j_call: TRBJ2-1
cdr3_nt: TGTGCCAGTAGTATGGGCGGGGGTATCGGAAATGAGCAGTTCTTC
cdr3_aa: CASSMGGGIGNEQFF

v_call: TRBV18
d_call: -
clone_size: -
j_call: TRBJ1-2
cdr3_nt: TGTGCCAGCTCACCTAATCCAGTCTTCTATGGCTACACCTTC
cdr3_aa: CASSPNPVFYGYTF

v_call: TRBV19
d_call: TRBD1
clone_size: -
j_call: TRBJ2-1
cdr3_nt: TGTGCCAGTAGCCCTTTGGGACAGCCCTACAATGAGCAGTTCTTC
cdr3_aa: CASSPLGQPYNEQFF

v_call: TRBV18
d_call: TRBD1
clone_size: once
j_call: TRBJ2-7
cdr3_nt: TGTGCCAGCTCACCAACACCGACAGGGGCTTACCACGAGCAGTACTTC
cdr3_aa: CASSPTPTGAYHEQYF

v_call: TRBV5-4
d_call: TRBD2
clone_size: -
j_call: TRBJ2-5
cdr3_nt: TGTGCCAGCAGCCAAAGACTAGCGGGGAAACAAGAGACCCAGTACTTC
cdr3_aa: CASSQRLAGKQETQYF

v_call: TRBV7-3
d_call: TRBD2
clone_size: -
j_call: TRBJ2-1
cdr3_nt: TGTGCCAGCAGCCAACGGACTAGCGGGGCTAATTACAATGAGCAGTTCTTC
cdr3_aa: CASSQRTSGANYNEQFF

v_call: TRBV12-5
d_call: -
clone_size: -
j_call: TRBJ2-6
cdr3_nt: TGTGCTAGTGGTGGTCTATGTGCAGGACAAAGTCGGGCCAACGTCCTGACTTTC
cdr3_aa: CASGGLCAGQSRANVLTF

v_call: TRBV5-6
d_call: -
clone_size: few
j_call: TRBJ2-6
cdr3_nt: TGTGCCAGCAGCTTACGCCGGGACCACGGTCGTACCGGGGCCAACGTCCTGACTTTC
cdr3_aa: CASSLRRDHGRTGANVLTF

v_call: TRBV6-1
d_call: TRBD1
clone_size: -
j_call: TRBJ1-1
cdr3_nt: TGTGCCAGCAGTGGGGGAACGACAGGGTACACTGAAGCTTTCTTT
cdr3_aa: CASSGGTTGYTEAFF

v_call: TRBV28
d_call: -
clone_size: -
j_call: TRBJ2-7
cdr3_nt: TGTGCCAGCAGTTTACGGTACGAGCAGTACTTC
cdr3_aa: CASSLRYEQYF

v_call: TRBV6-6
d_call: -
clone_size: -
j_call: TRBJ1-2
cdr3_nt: TGTGCCAGCAGCTCGTACACGGGGGACTATGGCTACACCTTC
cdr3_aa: CASSSYTGDYGYTF

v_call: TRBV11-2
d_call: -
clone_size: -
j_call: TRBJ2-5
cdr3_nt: TGTGCCAGCAGCCAGACTGCGGGACAAGAGACCCAGTACTTC
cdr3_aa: CASSQTAGQETQYF

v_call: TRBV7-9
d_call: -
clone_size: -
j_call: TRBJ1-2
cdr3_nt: TGTGCCAGCAGCTTAGCGCTGTACGGGCTTCGAGGGGGGAACACCTTC
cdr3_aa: CASSLALYGLRGGNTF

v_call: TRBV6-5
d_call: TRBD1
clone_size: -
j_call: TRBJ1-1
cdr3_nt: TGTGCCAGCAGCAGACAGGGTTACACTGAAGCTTTCTTT
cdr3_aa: CASSRQGYTEAFF

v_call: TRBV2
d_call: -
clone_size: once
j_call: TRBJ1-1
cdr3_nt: TGTGCCAGCAGTGTAGCGGGCACTGAAGCTTTCTTT
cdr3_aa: CASSVAGTEAFF

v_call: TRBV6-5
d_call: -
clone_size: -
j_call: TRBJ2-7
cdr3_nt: TGTGCCAGCAGTTATAGGTCCCTAACCTACGAGCAGTACTTC
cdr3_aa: CASSYRSLTYEQYF

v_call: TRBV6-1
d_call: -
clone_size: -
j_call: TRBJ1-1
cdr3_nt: TGTGCCAGCAGCACGCCGACAGCTATAGACACTGGAGCTTTCTTT
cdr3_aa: CASSTPTAIDTGAFF

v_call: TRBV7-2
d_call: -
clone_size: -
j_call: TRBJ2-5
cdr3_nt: TGTGCCAGCAGCTCCTCCCTGGACTGGAGTGTTAGGACCCAGTACTTC
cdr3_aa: CASSSSLDWSVRTQYF